The 4 T cell receptor beta chains in this list originate from one sample, sequenced in a study of blood T cell repertoires in COVID-19. This table comes from immunoSEQ multiplex PCR, and its TCRdb copy is limited to in-frame clones, with some not included. The top ten clones hold 8% of a sample with tens of thousands of clones, approximately 86% of them seen once. Material for sequencing was peripheral blood. These receptors were collected from an elderly man with active or convalescent COVID-19.

The V gene is TRBV24-1, the J gene TRBJ2-5, with TRBD2 identical over 9 bases. V shed 11 bases and J 4 bases; nucleotides not matched to a gene: 10. The V gene's germline CDR1 is KGHDR and CDR2 SFDVKD. The CDR3 covers 14 residues. CDR3 nucleotide sequence: TGTGCCATCGGCATAGCGGGAGTAGCAGAGACCCAGTACTTC. It codes for CAIGIAGVAETQYF.

The chain combines TRBV6-5 with TRBJ1-5; D remains ambiguous. CDR1 is MNHEY and CDR2 is SVGAGI in the germline V gene. Trimming left V 4 bases short and J 0 bases short, with 4 bases between. The CDR3 is 13 residues long. The CDR3 loop reads CASSFNSNQPQHF. The CDR3 DNA is TGTGCCAGCAGTTTTAATAGCAATCAGCCCCAGCATTTT.

This clone has more than one count but fewer than ten. The chain joins TRBV7-2 to TRBJ1-3, with TRBD1 identical over 8 bases. Germline V gene sequence: CDR1 SGHTA, CDR2 FQGNSA. Trimming at V came to 5 bases and at J to 1 base, leaving 1 base not matched to a gene. This CDR3 has 14 amino acids. The CDR3, as DNA: TGTGCCAGCAGCGACAGGGGTTCTGGAAACACCATATATTTT. Translating gives CASSDRGSGNTIYF. The entire variable domain, with the rest obtained from reference TRBV7-2 and TRBJ1-3, is as follows: GAGVSQSPSNKVTEKGKDVELRCDPISGHTALYWYRQSLGQGLEFLIYFQGNSAPDKSGLPSDRFSAERTGGSVSTLTIQRTQQEDSAVYLCASSDRGSGNTIYFGEGSWLTVV.

The sample holds one count of this clone. The chain combines TRBV6-1 with TRBJ1-4; possible D gene TRBD1, 5 bases. The CDR3 is made up of 15 amino acids. The V and J ends lost 2 bases and 5 bases respectively, with 12 bases between them. Germline V lookup: CDR1 MNHNS, CDR2 SASEGT. The CDR3 region has the DNA TGTGCCAGCAGTGAACAGTGGGGGGGGAATGAAAAACTGTTTTTT. Residues: CASSEQWGGNEKLFF.